A single sample is the source of the 29 T cell receptor beta chains below, sequenced in a study of PD-L1 blockade in urothelial cancer. The table came from immunoSEQ multiplex PCR; TCRdb's copy has only in-frame clones and leaves some out. The sample records tens of thousands of clones, 84% being singletons. The specimen comprised PBMCs, sampled around atezolizumab (anti-PD-L1) treatment. These receptors all come from a man between 65 and 85 years old with urothelial cancer.

The J gene is TRBJ2-5, the V gene TRBV28; 11 bases match TRBD1. Germline V gives CDR1 MDHEN, CDR2 SYDVKM. The CDR3 extends over 18 amino acids. Unmatched junction bases numbered 14, after V lost 6 bases and J lost 2 bases. The CDR3 here is CASSAWGGGDRGQETQYF. DNA of the CDR3: TGTGCCAGCAGCGCCTGGGGTGGGGGGGACAGGGGGCAAGAGACCCAGTACTTC.

The rearrangement joins TRBV5-1 to TRBJ2-3; possibly TRBD2 for D (6 bases). V lost 0 bases and J lost 2, with 13 bases in between. The germline CDR1 and CDR2 sequences are SGHRS and YFSETQ. This CDR3 spans 16 amino acids. The CDR3 protein is CASSLGVADVTDTQYF. In DNA, the CDR3 is TGCGCCAGCAGCTTGGGTGTAGCGGATGTCACAGATACGCAGTATTTT.

J is TRBJ2-7 and V is TRBV11-2; 11 positions match TRBD1. Germline values: CDR1 SGHAT, CDR2 FQNNGV. This CDR3 comprises 15 residues. With V trimmed by 0 bases and J by 5 bases, 3 bases remained unmatched. The CDR3 protein is CASSLDRTGGDEQYF. Here the CDR3 DNA reads TGTGCCAGCAGCTTAGATCGGACAGGGGGCGACGAGCAGTACTTC.

V and J are TRBV9 and TRBJ2-5; no clear D. CDR1 SGDLS and CDR2 YYNGEE come from the germline V gene. Trimming took 0 bases from V and 7 from J, leaving 10 bases between them. This CDR3 comprises 13 residues. The CDR3 region is CASSVASGGTQYF. CDR3 DNA: TGTGCCAGCAGCGTAGCGTCGGGTGGGACCCAGTACTTC.

The chain is built from TRBV28 and TRBJ2-6; D is undetermined. Germline V gene lookup returns CDR1 MDHEN and CDR2 SYDVKM. V was trimmed by 2 bases and J by 3 bases, leaving 5 bases between them. There are 14 residues in the CDR3. The CDR3 coding sequence is TGTGCCAGCAGTTTAACCGGTGGGGCCAACGTCCTGACTTTC. Residues: CASSLTGGANVLTF. The whole variable domain, filled in from reference TRBV28 and TRBJ2-6, reads DVKVTQSSRYLVKRTGEKVFLECVQDMDHENMFWYRQDPGLGLRLIYFSYDVKMKEKGDIPEGYSVSREKKERFSLILESASTNQTSMYLCASSLTGGANVLTFGAGSRLTVL.

This chain connects TRBV5-8 to TRBJ2-1, with D possibly matching TRBD2 (6 bases). Trimming took off 0 bases at V and 8 bases at J, with 18 bases between the two ends. This CDR3 is built from 16 residues. CDR1 is SGHTS and CDR2 is YDEGEE in the germline V gene. The CDR3 spells CASSLGSWGVSDEQFF. DNA of the CDR3: TGTGCCAGCAGCTTGGGCTCCTGGGGGGTCTCCGATGAGCAGTTCTTC.

Here the CDR3 DNA reads TGTGCCAGCAGCCCAGGGGGAACGGGCACTGAAGCTTTCTTT. Encoded protein: CASSPGGTGTEAFF. V gene TRBV28 combines with J gene TRBJ1-1; 7 nucleotides match TRBD1. After removal of 6 bases from V and 4 bases from J, the junction contained 8 bases not matched to a gene. The CDR3 sequence is 14 residues long. The V gene's germline CDR1 is MDHEN and CDR2 SYDVKM.

The V and J genes are TRBV7-3 and TRBJ1-2; D gene ambiguous. Germline V gene sequence: CDR1 SGHTA, CDR2 FQGTGA. This CDR3 contains 13 residues. V was clipped by 5 bases and J by 6 bases, with 13 bases between them. The DNA of the CDR3 is TGTGCCAGCAGCACAGTAAACGGGAATGGCTACACCTTC. Residues: CASSTVNGNGYTF.

This chain uses TRBV2 with TRBJ2-1; 8 positions agree with TRBD2. The CDR3 covers 16 residues. V trimming: 0 bases; J trimming: 5 bases; junction bases outside the gene matches: 6. Looked up from germline, CDR1 is SNHLY and CDR2 is FYNNEI. CDR3 DNA: TGTGCCAGCAGTGAAGCGCAGCGGGAGTTCAACAATGAGCAGTTCTTC. Amino acids: CASSEAQREFNNEQFF.

The chain combines TRBV5-1 with TRBJ2-7; D may be TRBD2 (6 bases). Germline CDR1 SGHRS, CDR2 YFSETQ. The V gene lost 1 base and the J gene lost 2 bases, with 13 bases spanning the gap. The CDR3 is made up of 15 amino acids. The CDR3 here is CASSLIPGRTYEQYF. The DNA for the CDR3 is TGCGCCAGCAGCTTGATTCCAGGGAGGACCTACGAGCAGTACTTC.

The chain couples TRBV27 to TRBJ2-7, with D perhaps matching TRBD1 (6 bases). The germline CDR1 and CDR2 sequences are MNHEY and SMNVEV (reference sequence). This CDR3 has 15 residues. V was clipped by 1 base and J by 1 base, with 11 bases between them. The CDR3 DNA sequence: TGTGCCAGCAGTTTATGGTTAGGGGGTTCCTACGAGCAGTACTTC. Its protein product is CASSLWLGGSYEQYF.

The genes are TRBV12-5 and TRBJ2-7; TRBD1 matches at 8 bases. The CDR3 is made up of 17 amino acids. Germline loops: CDR1 LGHNT, CDR2 FRNRAP. V shed 1 base, J shed 2 bases, and the junction held 10 bases outside the gene matches. CDR3 in DNA: TGTGCTAGTGGTTTGGCCTCTGGGACAGGAAGCACCTACGAGCAGTACTTC. It translates to CASGLASGTGSTYEQYF. Supplemented by reference TRBV12-5 and TRBJ2-7, the full variable domain reads DARVTQTPRHKVTEMGQEVTMRCQPILGHNTVFWYRQTMMQGLELLAYFRNRAPLDDSGMPKDRFSAEMPDATLATLKIQPSEPRDSAVYFCASGLASGTGSTYEQYFGPGTRLTVT.

The chain joins TRBV5-6 to TRBJ1-4; TRBD1 matches 9 bases. Unmatched junction bases numbered 5, after V lost 4 bases and J lost 4 bases. Germline CDR1 reads SGHDT; CDR2 reads YYEEEE. The CDR3 sequence is 15 residues long. The CDR3 nucleotides are TGTGCCAGCAGCGCCGGACAGGGGATTAATGAAAAACTGTTTTTT. Translated, it gives CASSAGQGINEKLFF.

This clone is large (0.1 to 1%) within its sample. This chain joins TRBV7-6 and TRBJ1-4; D uncertain. The CDR3 runs to 16 residues. V was shortened by 1 base and J by 2 bases, with 11 bases between the two germline ends. From germline, CDR1 is SGHVS and CDR2 FNYEAQ. CDR3 sequence (DNA): TGTGCCAGCAGCTTAGGGAGCTGGTACACTAATGAAAAACTGTTTTTT. Its translation: CASSLGSWYTNEKLFF.

The V gene is TRBV9, the J gene TRBJ2-4, with 7 nucleotides matching TRBD1. Germline values: CDR1 SGDLS, CDR2 YYNGEE. This CDR3 has 12 residues. The trim removed 2 bases at V and 8 bases at J, leaving 1 base unmatched. For the CDR3, the DNA is TGTGCCAGCAGCGTGACAGGGTACATTCAGTACTTC. The encoded protein is CASSVTGYIQYF.

The V and J genes are TRBV5-4 and TRBJ2-7; TRBD2 matches 9 bases. The V gene's germline CDR1 is SGHNT and CDR2 YYREEE (reference sequence). Trimming cost V 3 bases and J 2 bases; bases outside gene matches: 6. This CDR3 contains 15 residues. In DNA form, the CDR3 reads TGTGCCAGCAGCTGGGACGAGCGGGAGGCCTACGAGCAGTACTTC. Protein: CASSWDEREAYEQYF.

The chain employs TRBV12-5 and TRBJ1-2; 8 bases match TRBD1. Germline CDR1 is LGHNT and CDR2 is FRNRAP. The CDR3 extends over 13 amino acids. The V and J ends lost 5 bases and 4 bases, in that order; junction bases with no gene match: 3. CDR3: CASGGQGPYGYTF. In DNA, the CDR3 is TGTGCTAGTGGTGGACAGGGCCCCTATGGCTACACCTTC. Variable domain in full (rest from reference TRBV12-5 and TRBJ1-2): DARVTQTPRHKVTEMGQEVTMRCQPILGHNTVFWYRQTMMQGLELLAYFRNRAPLDDSGMPKDRFSAEMPDATLATLKIQPSEPRDSAVYFCASGGQGPYGYTFGSGTRLTVV.

The chain is built from TRBV19 and TRBJ2-7; D perhaps matches TRBD2 (6 bases). The V gene's germline CDR1 is LNHDA and CDR2 SQIVND (reference sequence). V shed 5 bases and J shed 8 bases, with 19 bases lying between them. The CDR3 runs to 14 residues. In DNA form, the CDR3 reads TGTGCCAGTAGTCTCGGGGGACTGGAGGGCAAGCAGTACTTC. Amino acid sequence: CASSLGGLEGKQYF.

This clone was counted a few times. The rearrangement uses TRBV5-4 and TRBJ2-7, with D possibly being TRBD2 (5 bases). Trimming removed 1 base from V and 6 bases from J, with 11 bases in between. Germline loops: CDR1 SGHNT, CDR2 YYREEE (reference sequence). The CDR3 contains 13 residues. CDR3 amino acids: CASSLRRGGEQYF. CDR3 sequence (DNA): TGTGCCAGCAGCTTGAGACGGGGTGGCGAGCAGTACTTC.

The rearrangement links TRBV7-9 to TRBJ2-6; D is perhaps TRBD1 (6 bases). Germline values: CDR1 SEHNR, CDR2 FQNEAQ (reference sequence). This CDR3 region has 15 residues. V gave up 6 bases and J gave up 2 bases, with 11 bases separating them. The CDR3 region is CASSSTGTGANVLTF. The CDR3 coding sequence is TGTGCCAGCAGTTCTACAGGGACTGGGGCCAACGTCCTGACTTTC.

The chain employs TRBV5-5 and TRBJ2-3; 9 nucleotides match TRBD1. In germline, CDR1 is SGHKS, CDR2 YYEKEE (reference sequence). The CDR3 consists of 16 residues. Germline trimming cut 4 bases from V and 0 bases from J; bases unmatched to any gene: 6. In nucleotides, the CDR3 is TGTGCCAGCAGCGGACAGGACAGGGGAAGCACAGATACGCAGTATTTT. It translates to CASSGQDRGSTDTQYF.

This chain uses TRBV11-2 with TRBJ2-1; TRBD2 might be the D (6 bases). CDR1 and CDR2 from the germline V gene are SGHAT and FQNNGV. With 0 bases removed from V and 10 bases from J, the gap between germline ends came to 13 bases. The CDR3 extends over 14 amino acids. The CDR3 protein is CASSLDAGSREQFF. The CDR3, as DNA: TGTGCCAGCAGCTTAGACGCGGGATCGCGGGAGCAGTTCTTC.

V usage is TRBV15 and J usage is TRBJ2-7; TRBD2 matches at 8 bases. CDR3 length: 14 residues. From germline, CDR1 is LNHNV and CDR2 YYDKDF (reference sequence). Germline trimming cut 9 bases from V and 3 bases from J; bases unmatched to any gene: 10. CDR3 loop: CATGTGTSFYEQYF. Here the CDR3 DNA reads TGTGCCACGGGAACCGGGACTAGTTTCTACGAGCAGTACTTC.

This clone was found a few times. This chain connects TRBV5-1 to TRBJ2-2, with a tentative D call TRBD2 (6 bases). Germline-derived CDR1 and CDR2 are SGHRS and YFSETQ. Deletions cut 4 bases from V and 0 bases from J, with 16 bases between. This CDR3 comprises 17 residues. CDR3 region: CASSPWGSSANTGELFF. Written as DNA, the CDR3 is TGCGCCAGCAGCCCCTGGGGGTCTAGCGCGAACACCGGGGAGCTGTTTTTT. The full variable domain, rest sourced from reference TRBV5-1 and TRBJ2-2, is KAGVTQTPRYLIKTRGQQVTLSCSPISGHRSVSWYQQTPGQGLQFLFEYFSETQRNKGNFPGRFSGRQFSNSRSEMNVSTLELGDSALYLCASSPWGSSANTGELFFGEGSRLTVL.

This clone appeared a few times. The chain links TRBV5-5 to TRBJ2-3; D gene uncertain. The V and J ends lost 1 base and 1 base respectively, with 10 bases between them. The germline V gene has CDR1 SGHKS and CDR2 YYEKEE (reference sequence). The CDR3 spans 15 residues. CDR3 DNA sequence: TGTGCCAGCAGCTTGAAAGGCCTAGGCACAGATACGCAGTATTTT. Translation: CASSLKGLGTDTQYF.

The chain uses TRBV5-1 and TRBJ2-7; 10 bases fit TRBD1. Germline assignment: CDR1 SGHRS and CDR2 YFSETQ. Trimming removed 4 bases from V and 2 bases from J; junction bases left unmatched: 3. The CDR3 runs to 14 residues. The CDR3 loop reads CASSQGQGPYEQYF. CDR3 DNA sequence: TGCGCCAGCAGCCAGGGACAGGGGCCCTACGAGCAGTACTTC.

The CDR3 loop is CASSLGRDTQYF. DNA of the CDR3: TGTGCCAGCAGCCTAGGGAGAGATACGCAGTATTTT. This sequence joins TRBV7-2 and TRBJ2-3, with a possible D match to TRBD2 (5 bases). Germline V gene sequence: CDR1 SGHTA, CDR2 FQGNSA. The CDR3 is 12 residues long. The ends were cut back, 5 bases at V and 5 bases at J, with 8 bases in the middle.

The genes are TRBV2 and TRBJ2-5; unclear D gene. Trimming removed 7 bases from V and 2 bases from J, with 8 bases in between. The CDR3 runs to 12 residues. Germline lookup yields CDR1 SNHLY and CDR2 FYNNEI. CDR3: CASTMSQETQYF. CDR3 DNA: TGTGCCAGCACGATGAGTCAAGAGACCCAGTACTTC.

The chain combines TRBV6-1 with TRBJ1-5; 7 bases match TRBD1. Looked up from germline, CDR1 is MNHNS and CDR2 is SASEGT. The CDR3 has 15 amino acids. Trimming removed 0 bases from V and 7 bases from J; junction bases left unmatched: 6. CDR3 nucleotides: TGTGCCAGCAGTGAAGCGACAGGGCTGGCCCAGCCCCAGCATTTT. Its translation is CASSEATGLAQPQHF.